The 22 T cell receptor beta chains given below trace back to one sample, sequenced in a study of T cells in Graves' hyperthyroidism and ophthalmopathy. TCR beta CDR3 regions were amplified from RNA transcripts. The primer set for the first-round RT-PCR of the TCR CDR3 was HTBI. Each CDR3 protein gets one entry after TCRdb re-called the multiplex PCR reads with MiXCR. The sample includes 200,000 to 250,000 distinct CDR3 sequences, 16% of them seen just once. Sequenced input: blood. The receptors come from a woman aged 18-29 years with Graves' ophthalmopathy.

This clonotype was counted ten times or more. V and J are TRBV29-1 and TRBJ2-1; no reliable D call. Per the germline V gene, CDR1 is SQVTM and CDR2 is ANQGSEA. The ends were cut back, 0 bases at V and 4 bases at J, with 13 bases in the middle. This CDR3 is 15 amino acids long. The DNA of the CDR3 is TGCAGCGTTGAAGATGGTTTGTTGGGGTACAATGAGCAGTTCTTC. This translates into CSVEDGLLGYNEQFF.

This clonotype was seen many times. The genes are TRBV2 and TRBJ1-5; D may be TRBD1 (6 bases). V was shortened by 5 bases and J by 1 base, with 12 bases between the two germline ends. This CDR3 spans 15 amino acids. Germline CDR1 reads SNHLY; CDR2 reads FYNNEI. The CDR3 DNA reads as TGTGCCAGCAGTCCGGGGGCAGGCAGCAATCAGCCCCAGCATTTT. It is translated as CASSPGAGSNQPQHF. Full variable domain (rest looked up from reference TRBV2 and TRBJ1-5): EPEVTQTPSHQVTQMGQEVILRCVPISNHLYFYWYRQILGQKVEFLVSFYNNEISEKSEIFDDQFSVERPDGSNFTLKIRSTKLEDSAMYFCASSPGAGSNQPQHFGDGTRLSIL.

This clonotype was picked up many times. The chain carries TRBV5-5 and TRBJ1-4; 9 bases line up with TRBD1. The germline V gene encodes CDR1 SGHKS and CDR2 YYEKEE (reference sequence). The CDR3 length is 14 residues. The trim removed 4 bases at V and 7 bases at J, leaving 5 bases unmatched. CDR3 DNA sequence: TGTGCCAGCAGCCTGGGACAGGGATTTGAAAAACTGTTTTTT. It yields the protein CASSLGQGFEKLFF.

This clonotype was observed many times. The chain joins TRBV27 to TRBJ1-4, with TRBD1 matching over 10 bases. The germline V gene encodes CDR1 MNHEY and CDR2 SMNVEV (reference sequence). J was trimmed by 9 bases and V by 6 bases; bases with no gene match: 13. CDR3 size: 16 residues. As DNA, the CDR3 is TGTGCCAGCAGCCGACAGACAGGGGGCGGATTTCAAAAACTGTTTTTT. This translates into CASSRQTGGGFQKLFF.

The genes are TRBV12-3 or TRBV12-4 and TRBJ1-1, with 9 nucleotides matching TRBD1. There are 14 residues in the CDR3. V shed 7 bases, J shed 1 base, and the junction held 4 bases outside the gene matches. The CDR3 bases are TGTGCCAGCAAAAGGACAGGGGCGAACACTGAAGCTTTCTTT. It is translated as CASKRTGANTEAFF.

For this clonotype: Since a much larger clone is just one base distant, this may be a read error. This sequence joins TRBV20-1 and TRBJ1-1; D gene unclear. This CDR3 region has 13 residues. V lost 8 bases to trimming and J lost 5 bases, with 18 bases between them. In germline, CDR1 is DFQATT, CDR2 SNEGSKA (reference sequence). The CDR3 here is CSPLQRSGTEAFF. CDR3 coding DNA: TGCAGTCCCTTACAGAGAAGTGGGACTGAAGCTTTCTTT.

The chain joins TRBV10-3 to TRBJ2-7; a weak D match, TRBD1 (6 bases). Germline CDR1 reads ENHRY; CDR2 reads SYGVKD. Between the trimmed V and J ends, which lost 9 bases and 3 bases, there was a span of 18 bases. The CDR3 totals 14 residues. This CDR3 reads CAIRGQWKVYEQYF. CDR3 sequence (DNA): TGTGCCATTAGAGGACAGTGGAAAGTCTACGAGCAGTACTTC.

The chain carries TRBV2 and TRBJ2-1; D tentatively fits TRBD1 or TRBD2 (6 bases each). The germline CDR1 and CDR2 sequences are SNHLY and FYNNEI. The CDR3 spans 12 residues. Between the trimmed V and J ends, which lost 7 bases and 7 bases, there was a span of 11 bases. The CDR3 DNA is TGTGCCAGCAACGGGGGCAGAAATGAGCAGTTCTTC. Amino acid sequence: CASNGGRNEQFF. The full variable domain, rest sourced from reference TRBV2 and TRBJ2-1, is EPEVTQTPSHQVTQMGQEVILRCVPISNHLYFYWYRQILGQKVEFLVSFYNNEISEKSEIFDDQFSVERPDGSNFTLKIRSTKLEDSAMYFCASNGGRNEQFFGPGTRLTVL.

The sample holds one count of this clonotype. V usage is TRBV30 and J usage is TRBJ2-2; the match to TRBD2 covers 7 bases. The ends lost 1 base at V and 3 bases at J; junction bases unmatched: 5. CDR3 length: 15 amino acids. In germline, CDR1 is GTSNPN, CDR2 SVGIG (reference sequence). In DNA, the CDR3 is TGTGCCTGGAGTGGGCTAGCGGAGTACACCGGGGAGCTGTTTTTT. Translation: CAWSGLAEYTGELFF.

This clonotype was recorded many times. The chain joins TRBV7-9 to TRBJ2-1, with D maybe TRBD1 (6 bases). This CDR3 spans 16 amino acids. Germline CDR1 SEHNR, CDR2 FQNEAQ (reference sequence). The germline V and J ends were trimmed by 4 bases and 5 bases, with 18 bases remaining between them. The CDR3 DNA reads TGTGCCAGCAGCTCTACGACCGGGACACCAAACAATGAGCAGTTCTTC. It yields the protein CASSSTTGTPNNEQFF.

The sample holds many counts of this clonotype. This chain joins TRBV5-1 and TRBJ2-1; TRBD2 matches at 14 bases. V dropped 4 bases and J dropped 2; count of bases not matched to a gene: 8. CDR3 length: 18 residues. Germline CDR1 and CDR2: SGHRS and YFSETQ. The CDR3 DNA follows: TGCGCCAGCAGCCCACCCAGACTAGCGGGAGGGCCCTACAATGAGCAGTTCTTC. This codes for CASSPPRLAGGPYNEQFF.

This clonotype has only a few counts. The rearrangement uses TRBV27 and TRBJ2-7; TRBD2 matches at 13 bases. This CDR3 contains 15 residues. Unmatched junction bases numbered 4, after V lost 5 bases and J lost 3 bases. Looked up from germline, CDR1 is MNHEY and CDR2 is SMNVEV (reference sequence). CDR3 bases: TGTGCCAGCAGTCCGGGACTAGCGGGAATCTACGAGCAGTACTTC. Its translation: CASSPGLAGIYEQYF.

This clonotype was observed a handful of times. The chain has TRBV5-1 and TRBJ1-2; 8 positions agree with TRBD1. The germline V gene has CDR1 SGHRS and CDR2 YFSETQ. J lost 13 bases, V lost 4 bases, and 9 bases had no gene match. CDR3 length: 12 amino acids. The CDR3 is CASSPPGQGITF. As DNA, the CDR3 is TGCGCCAGCAGCCCCCCCGGACAGGGAATCACCTTC. Full variable domain (missing parts from reference TRBV5-1 and TRBJ1-2): KAGVTQTPRYLIKTRGQQVTLSCSPISGHRSVSWYQQTPGQGLQFLFEYFSETQRNKGNFPGRFSGRQFSNSRSEMNVSTLELGDSALYLCASSPPGQGITFGSGTRLTVV.

The chain links TRBV30 to TRBJ2-3; D might be TRBD2 (5 bases). CDR1 and CDR2 from the germline V gene are GTSNPN and SVGIG (reference sequence). The CDR3 spans 11 residues. V lost 5 bases and J 4 bases, leaving 7 bases between the germline ends. CDR3 loop: CAWLGADTQYF. The CDR3 region has the DNA TGTGCCTGGTTGGGAGCAGATACGCAGTATTTT.

The rearrangement joins TRBV28 to TRBJ1-4; the D gene is possibly TRBD1 (5 bases). V dropped 2 bases and J dropped 10 bases, with 14 bases sitting between them. CDR1 MDHEN and CDR2 SYDVKM come from the germline V gene. The CDR3 runs 14 residues. CDR3 loop: CASSLAGSGAKLFF. For the CDR3, the DNA is TGTGCCAGCAGTTTAGCAGGGAGTGGTGCAAAACTGTTTTTT.

This clonotype was counted ten times or more. DNA for the CDR3: TGTGCCAGCAGCGGAAGCGGGAGTGCCCCTCGGGACACCGGGGAGCTGTTTTTT. Translation gives CASSGSGSAPRDTGELFF. The chain links TRBV13 to TRBJ2-2; 8 bases agree with TRBD2. CDR3 length: 18 residues. Germline V CDR1 and CDR2: PRHDT, FYEKMQ (reference sequence). Trimming removed 5 bases from V and 3 bases from J; junction bases left unmatched: 14. The variable domain in full, with the rest retrieved from reference TRBV13 and TRBJ2-2, is AAGVIQSPRHLIKEKRETATLKCYPIPRHDTVYWYQQGPGQDPQFLISFYEKMQSDKGSIPDRFSAQQFSDYHSELNMSSLELGDSALYFCASSGSGSAPRDTGELFFGEGSRLTVL.

This clonotype was observed at least ten times. The chain couples TRBV3-2 to TRBJ2-7. TRBV3-2 is given as a pseudogene. The CDR3 is made up of 9 amino acids. The CDR3 nucleotides are TGTGCCAGCAACTACGAGCAGTACTTC. Amino acid sequence: CASNYEQYF.

This clonotype was recorded a few times. V usage is TRBV4-3 and J usage is TRBJ2-2, with a weak D call TRBD2 (6 bases). Trimming removed 4 bases from V and 3 bases from J, with 12 bases in between. Germline values: CDR1 LGHNA, CDR2 YSLEER. There are 15 residues in the CDR3. This chain's CDR3 is CASSRASDHTGELFF. The CDR3 region has the DNA TGCGCCAGCAGCCGGGCTAGCGACCACACCGGGGAGCTGTTTTTT.

This clonotype was seen repeatedly, ten times or more. Here the CDR3 DNA reads TGCAGTGCTAGAGCCGCGGGCTTGGGAGGTGAAAAACTGTTTTTT. This codes for CSARAAGLGGEKLFF. The V call is TRBV20-1, the J call TRBJ1-4, with no clear D. CDR1 and CDR2 from the germline V gene are DFQATT and SNEGSKA (reference sequence). The CDR3 is 15 residues long. The ends were cut back, 1 base at V and 7 bases at J, with 16 bases in the middle.

This clonotype was observed many times. The rearrangement links TRBV28 to TRBJ1-1; TRBD1 matches 7 bases. The V segment lost 3 bases and the J segment 9 bases; nucleotides outside the gene matches: 1. Germline CDR1 reads MDHEN; CDR2 reads SYDVKM. The CDR3 covers 11 residues. CDR3 nucleotides: TGTGCCAGCAGTTTGGGACAGAAAGCTTTCTTT. Protein sequence: CASSLGQKAFF.

The chain links TRBV2 to TRBJ1-1, with D maybe TRBD1 (5 bases). The V gene lost 7 bases and the J gene lost 4 bases, with 19 bases spanning the gap. There are 15 residues in the CDR3. Germline CDR1 is SNHLY and CDR2 is FYNNEI. The CDR3 reads CASTPRSGRATEAFF. The CDR3 bases are TGTGCCAGCACCCCCCGGTCGGGGCGGGCCACTGAAGCTTTCTTT. The full variable domain, rest sourced from reference TRBV2 and TRBJ1-1, is EPEVTQTPSHQVTQMGQEVILRCVPISNHLYFYWYRQILGQKVEFLVSFYNNEISEKSEIFDDQFSVERPDGSNFTLKIRSTKLEDSAMYFCASTPRSGRATEAFFGQGTRLTVV.

About this clonotype: This may stem from a read error, because a much larger clone lies one nucleotide away. The final CDR3 position lacks the conserved phenylalanine or tryptophan, pointing to a likely read error. This chain links TRBV19 with TRBJ1-1; no clear D. Germline-derived CDR1 and CDR2 are LNHDA and SQIVND (reference sequence). This CDR3 comprises 12 residues. Trimming pared 5 bases from V and 3 bases from J, leaving 7 bases between. As DNA, the CDR3 is TGTGCCAGTAGTGCAATATACACTGAAGCTTTCTCT. It translates to CASSAIYTEAFS.